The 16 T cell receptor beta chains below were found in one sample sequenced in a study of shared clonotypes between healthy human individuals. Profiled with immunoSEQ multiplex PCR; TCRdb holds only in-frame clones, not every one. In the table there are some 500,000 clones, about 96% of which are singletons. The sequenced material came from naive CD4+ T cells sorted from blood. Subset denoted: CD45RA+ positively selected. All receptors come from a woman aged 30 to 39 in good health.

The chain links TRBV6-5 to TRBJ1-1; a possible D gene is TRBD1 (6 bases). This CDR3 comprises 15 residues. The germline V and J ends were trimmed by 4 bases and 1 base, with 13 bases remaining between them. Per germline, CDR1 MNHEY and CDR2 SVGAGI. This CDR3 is CASSLGQNTNTEAFF. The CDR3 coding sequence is TGTGCCAGCAGTTTAGGACAGAATACGAACACTGAAGCTTTCTTT.

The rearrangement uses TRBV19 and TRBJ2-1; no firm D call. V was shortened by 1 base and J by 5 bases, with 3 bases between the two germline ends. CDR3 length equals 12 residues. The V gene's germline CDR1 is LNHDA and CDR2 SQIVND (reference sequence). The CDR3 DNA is TGTGCCAGTAGTATAGTCCACAATGAGCAGTTCTTC. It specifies CASSIVHNEQFF.

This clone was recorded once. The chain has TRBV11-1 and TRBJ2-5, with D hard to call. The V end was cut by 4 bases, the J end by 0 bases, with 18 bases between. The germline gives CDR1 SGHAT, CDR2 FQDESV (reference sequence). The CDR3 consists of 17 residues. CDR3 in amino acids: CASSSRVPGRYQETQYF. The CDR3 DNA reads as TGTGCCAGCAGCTCCCGGGTCCCGGGCCGGTACCAAGAGACCCAGTACTTC.

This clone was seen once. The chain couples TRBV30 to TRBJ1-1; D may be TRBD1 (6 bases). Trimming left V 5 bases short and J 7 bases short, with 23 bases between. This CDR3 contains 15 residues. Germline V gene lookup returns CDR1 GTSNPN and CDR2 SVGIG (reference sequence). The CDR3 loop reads CAWGHSSKGGGEAFF. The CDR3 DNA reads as TGTGCCTGGGGTCATTCCTCCAAGGGGGGCGGTGAAGCTTTCTTT.

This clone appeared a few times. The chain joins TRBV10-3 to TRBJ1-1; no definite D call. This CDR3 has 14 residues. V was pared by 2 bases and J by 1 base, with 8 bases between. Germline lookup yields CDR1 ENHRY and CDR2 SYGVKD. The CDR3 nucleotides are TGTGCCATCAGTGAGGCAGGAGGGAACACTGAAGCTTTCTTT. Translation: CAISEAGGNTEAFF.

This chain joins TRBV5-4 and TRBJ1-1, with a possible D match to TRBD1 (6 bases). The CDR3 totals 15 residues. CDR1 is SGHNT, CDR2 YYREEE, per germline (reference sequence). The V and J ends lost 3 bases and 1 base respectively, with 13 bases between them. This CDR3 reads CASSSTLQGNTEAFF. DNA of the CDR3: TGTGCCAGCAGCTCTACCCTACAGGGGAACACTGAAGCTTTCTTT.

The CDR3 reads CASSLVIRSSGTGELFF. The CDR3 DNA is TGTGCCAGCAGCTTAGTTATTAGGAGTTCGGGCACCGGGGAGCTGTTTTTT. The chain carries TRBV7-2 and TRBJ2-2; no definite D call. Trimming removed 1 base from V and 4 bases from J, with 16 bases in between. The CDR3 extends over 17 amino acids. Germline CDR1 reads SGHTA; CDR2 reads FQGNSA.

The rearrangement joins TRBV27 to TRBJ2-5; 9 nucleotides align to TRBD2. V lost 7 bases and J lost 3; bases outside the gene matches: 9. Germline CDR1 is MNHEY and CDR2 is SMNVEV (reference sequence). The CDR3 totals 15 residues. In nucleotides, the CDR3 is TGTGCCAGCAATGCCGCTAGCGGGAAAAAAGAGACCCAGTACTTC. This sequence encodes CASNAASGKKETQYF.

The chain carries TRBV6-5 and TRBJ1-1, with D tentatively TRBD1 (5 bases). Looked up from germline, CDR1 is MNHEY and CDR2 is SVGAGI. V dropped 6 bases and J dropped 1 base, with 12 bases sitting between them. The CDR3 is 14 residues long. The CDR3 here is CASRLDRRNTEAFF. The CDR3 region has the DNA TGTGCCAGCAGACTCGACAGACGGAACACTGAAGCTTTCTTT.

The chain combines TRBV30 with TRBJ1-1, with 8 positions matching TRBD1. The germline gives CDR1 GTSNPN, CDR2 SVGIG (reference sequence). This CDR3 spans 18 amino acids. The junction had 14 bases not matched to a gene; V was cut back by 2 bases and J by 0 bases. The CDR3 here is CAWSPRPGQATMNTEAFF. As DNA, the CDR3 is TGTGCCTGGAGTCCCAGACCGGGACAGGCCACAATGAACACTGAAGCTTTCTTT.

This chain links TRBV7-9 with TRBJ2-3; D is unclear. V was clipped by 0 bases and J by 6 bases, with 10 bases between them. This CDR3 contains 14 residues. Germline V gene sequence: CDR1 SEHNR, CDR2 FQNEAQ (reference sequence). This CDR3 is CASSLAFQVDTQYF. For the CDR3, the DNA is TGTGCCAGCAGCTTAGCGTTTCAGGTCGATACGCAGTATTTT.

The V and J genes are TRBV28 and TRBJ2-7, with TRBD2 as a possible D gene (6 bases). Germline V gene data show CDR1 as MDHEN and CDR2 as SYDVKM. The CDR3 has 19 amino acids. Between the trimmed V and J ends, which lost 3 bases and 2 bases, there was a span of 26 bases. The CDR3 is CASSFWVLAGNPLTYEQYF. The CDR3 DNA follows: TGTGCCAGCAGTTTTTGGGTACTAGCAGGGAATCCGCTTACCTACGAGCAGTACTTC.

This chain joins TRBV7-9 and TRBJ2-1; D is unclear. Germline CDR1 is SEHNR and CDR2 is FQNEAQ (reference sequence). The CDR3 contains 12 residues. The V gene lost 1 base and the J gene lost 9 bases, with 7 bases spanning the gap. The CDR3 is CASSLVRFEQFF. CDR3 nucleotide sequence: TGTGCCAGCAGCTTAGTGCGATTTGAGCAGTTCTTC. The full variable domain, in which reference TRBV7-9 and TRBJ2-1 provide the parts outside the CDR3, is DTGVSQNPRHKITKRGQNVTFRCDPISEHNRLYWYRQTLGQGPEFLTYFQNEAQLEKSRLLSDRFSAERPKGSFSTLEIQRTEQGDSAMYLCASSLVRFEQFFGPGTRLTVL.

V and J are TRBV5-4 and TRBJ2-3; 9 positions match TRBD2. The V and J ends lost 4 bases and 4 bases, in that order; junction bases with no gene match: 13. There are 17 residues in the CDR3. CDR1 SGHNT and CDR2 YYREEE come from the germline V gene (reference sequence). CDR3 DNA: TGTGCCAGCAGCCGGGGAGCGGGAGGAGGGTTGGCAGATACGCAGTATTTT. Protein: CASSRGAGGGLADTQYF.

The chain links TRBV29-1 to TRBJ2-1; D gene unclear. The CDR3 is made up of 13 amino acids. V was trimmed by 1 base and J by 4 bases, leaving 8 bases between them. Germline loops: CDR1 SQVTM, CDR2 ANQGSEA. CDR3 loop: CSVEVTAYNEQFF. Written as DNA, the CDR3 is TGCAGCGTTGAAGTAACTGCTTACAATGAGCAGTTCTTC.

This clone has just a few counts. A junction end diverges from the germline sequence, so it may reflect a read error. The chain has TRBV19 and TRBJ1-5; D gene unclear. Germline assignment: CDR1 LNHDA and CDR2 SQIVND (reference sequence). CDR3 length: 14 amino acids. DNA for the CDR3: TGTGCCAGTAGTATGGAAGGGAGCAGTCAGCCCCAGCATTTT. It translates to CASSMEGSSQPQHF. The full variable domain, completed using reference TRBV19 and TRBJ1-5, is DGGITQSPKYLFRKEGQNVTLSCEQNLNHDAMYWYRQDPGQGLRLIYYSQIVNDFQKGDIAEGYSVSREKKESFPLTVTSAQKNPTAFYLCASSMEGSSQPQHFGDGTRLSIL.